This note documents a single T cell receptor beta chain sequence. The antigen is undetermined. The data originate from a study of cytomegalovirus exposure and HLA in healthy donors. Study findings and constraints: Using the classifier, cytomegalovirus status was reportedly diagnosed with high specificity and sensitivity. Later genetic work tied a missense DCLRE1C variant to beta-chain V and J trimming.

Amplification used 60 Vbeta primers and 13 Jbeta primers. Using immunoSEQ multiplex PCR, the repertoire was profiled, and TCRdb retains in-frame clones only, with some absent. The table shows some 120,000 clones, with around 84% occurring only once. Each donor's status was that of a healthy bone marrow donor. This receptor was taken from a man between 18 and 29 years old in good health and CMV-seronegative. The source material was PBMCs.

The CDR3 sequence is CSGGRVANTEAFF. CDR3 nucleotides: TGCAGCGGGGGCAGGGTCGCGAACACTGAAGCTTTCTTT. J is TRBJ1-1 and V is TRBV29-1, with TRBD1 as a possible D gene (5 bases). The V and J ends lost 7 bases and 1 base respectively, with 13 bases between them. The germline V gene encodes CDR1 SQVTM and CDR2 ANQGSEA. The CDR3 spans 13 residues.